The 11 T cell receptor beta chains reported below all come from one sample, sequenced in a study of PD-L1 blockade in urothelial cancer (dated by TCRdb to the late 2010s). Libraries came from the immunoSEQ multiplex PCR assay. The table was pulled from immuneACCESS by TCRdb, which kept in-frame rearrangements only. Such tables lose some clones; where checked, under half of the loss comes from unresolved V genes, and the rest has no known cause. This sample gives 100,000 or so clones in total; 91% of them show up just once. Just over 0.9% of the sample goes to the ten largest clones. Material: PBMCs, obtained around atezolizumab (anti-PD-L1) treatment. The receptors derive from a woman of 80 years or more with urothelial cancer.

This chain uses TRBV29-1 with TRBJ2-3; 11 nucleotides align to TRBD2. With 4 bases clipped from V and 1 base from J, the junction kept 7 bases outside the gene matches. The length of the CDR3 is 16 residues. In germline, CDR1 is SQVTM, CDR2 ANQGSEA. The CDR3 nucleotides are TGCAGCGTTGGTTTGCTAGCGGGAGGAGGCACAGATACGCAGTATTTT. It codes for CSVGLLAGGGTDTQYF.

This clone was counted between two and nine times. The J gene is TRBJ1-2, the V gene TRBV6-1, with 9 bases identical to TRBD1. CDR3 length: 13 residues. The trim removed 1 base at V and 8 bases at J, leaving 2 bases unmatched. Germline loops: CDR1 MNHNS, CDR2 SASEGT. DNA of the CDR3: TGTGCCAGCAGTGAAGTAGGGACAGGGGGCTACACCTTC. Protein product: CASSEVGTGGYTF.

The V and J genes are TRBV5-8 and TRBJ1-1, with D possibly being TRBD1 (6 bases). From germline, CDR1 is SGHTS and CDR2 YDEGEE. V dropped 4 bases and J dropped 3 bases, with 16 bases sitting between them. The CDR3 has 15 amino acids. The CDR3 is CASSPGQISHTEAFF. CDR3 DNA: TGTGCCAGCAGCCCGGGACAAATTAGCCACACTGAAGCTTTCTTT.

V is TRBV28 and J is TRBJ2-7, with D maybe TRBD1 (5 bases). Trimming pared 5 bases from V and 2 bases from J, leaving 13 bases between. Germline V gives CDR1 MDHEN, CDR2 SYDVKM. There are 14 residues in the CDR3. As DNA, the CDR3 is TGTGCCAGCAGTATAGGGCCAGGGCCCTACGAGCAGTACTTC. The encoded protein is CASSIGPGPYEQYF.

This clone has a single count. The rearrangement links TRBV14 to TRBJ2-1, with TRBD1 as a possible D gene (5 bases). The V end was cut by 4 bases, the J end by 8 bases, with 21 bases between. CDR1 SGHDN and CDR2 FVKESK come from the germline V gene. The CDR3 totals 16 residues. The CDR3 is CASSPQGLVLWDEQFF. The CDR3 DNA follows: TGTGCCAGCAGCCCCCAGGGTTTGGTGCTTTGGGATGAGCAGTTCTTC.

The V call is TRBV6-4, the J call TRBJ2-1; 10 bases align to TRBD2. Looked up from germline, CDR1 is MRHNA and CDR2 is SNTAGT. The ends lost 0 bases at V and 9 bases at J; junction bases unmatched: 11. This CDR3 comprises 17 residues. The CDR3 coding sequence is TGTGCCAGCAGTGACTCGGGGTCGCTAGCGGGAGTTAGTGAGCAGTTCTTC. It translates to CASSDSGSLAGVSEQFF.

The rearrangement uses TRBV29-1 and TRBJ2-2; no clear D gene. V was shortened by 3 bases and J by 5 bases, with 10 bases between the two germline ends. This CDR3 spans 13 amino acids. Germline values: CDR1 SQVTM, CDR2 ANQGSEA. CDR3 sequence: CSVDEDLTGELFF. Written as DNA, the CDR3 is TGCAGCGTTGACGAGGATTTGACCGGGGAGCTGTTTTTT.

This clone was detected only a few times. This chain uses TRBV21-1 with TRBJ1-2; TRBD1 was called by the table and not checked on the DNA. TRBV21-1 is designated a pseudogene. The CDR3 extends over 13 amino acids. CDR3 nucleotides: TGTGCCAGCAGCAAAATTCCAGGTGGAGGCTACACCTTC. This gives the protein CASSKIPGGGYTF.

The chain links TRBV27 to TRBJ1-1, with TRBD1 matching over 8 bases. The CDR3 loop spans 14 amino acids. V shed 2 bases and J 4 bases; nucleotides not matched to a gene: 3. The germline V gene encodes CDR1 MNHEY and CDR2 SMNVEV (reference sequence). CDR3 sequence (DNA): TGTGCCAGCAGTTTACGGACAGGGACCACTGAAGCTTTCTTT. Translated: CASSLRTGTTEAFF.

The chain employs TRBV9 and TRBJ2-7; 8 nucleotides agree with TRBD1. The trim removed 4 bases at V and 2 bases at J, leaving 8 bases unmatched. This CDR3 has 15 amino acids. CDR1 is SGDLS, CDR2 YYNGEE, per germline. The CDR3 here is CASSPGTGRTYEQYF. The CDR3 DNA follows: TGTGCCAGCAGCCCCGGGACAGGACGGACCTACGAGCAGTACTTC. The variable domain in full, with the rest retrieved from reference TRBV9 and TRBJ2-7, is DSGVTQTPKHLITATGQRVTLRCSPRSGDLSVYWYQQSLDQGLQFLIQYYNGEERAKGNILERFSAQQFPDLHSELNLSSLELGDSALYFCASSPGTGRTYEQYFGPGTRLTVT.

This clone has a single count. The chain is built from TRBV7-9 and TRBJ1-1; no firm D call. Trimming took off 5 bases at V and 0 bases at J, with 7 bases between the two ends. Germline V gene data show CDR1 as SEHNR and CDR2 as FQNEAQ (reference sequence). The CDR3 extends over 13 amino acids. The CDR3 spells CASSQRMNTEAFF. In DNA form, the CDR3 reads TGTGCCAGCAGCCAGAGGATGAACACTGAAGCTTTCTTT.